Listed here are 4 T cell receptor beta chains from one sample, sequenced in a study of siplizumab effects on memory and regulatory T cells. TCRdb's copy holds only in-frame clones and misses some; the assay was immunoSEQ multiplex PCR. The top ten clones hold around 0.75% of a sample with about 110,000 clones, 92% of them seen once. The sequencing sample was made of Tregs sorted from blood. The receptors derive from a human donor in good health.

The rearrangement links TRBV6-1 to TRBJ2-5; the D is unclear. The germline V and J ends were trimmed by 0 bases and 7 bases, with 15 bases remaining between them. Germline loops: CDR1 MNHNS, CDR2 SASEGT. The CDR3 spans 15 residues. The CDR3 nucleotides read TGTGCCAGCAGTGAAGCAGGAAGCTTTTTGGGGACCCAGTACTTC. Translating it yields CASSEAGSFLGTQYF.

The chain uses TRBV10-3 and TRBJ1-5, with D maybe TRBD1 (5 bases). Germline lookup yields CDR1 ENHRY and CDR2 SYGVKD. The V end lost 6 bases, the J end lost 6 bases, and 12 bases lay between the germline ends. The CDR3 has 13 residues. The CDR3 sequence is CAIRGEGSQPQHF. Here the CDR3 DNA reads TGTGCCATCAGGGGGGAGGGGAGTCAGCCCCAGCATTTT.

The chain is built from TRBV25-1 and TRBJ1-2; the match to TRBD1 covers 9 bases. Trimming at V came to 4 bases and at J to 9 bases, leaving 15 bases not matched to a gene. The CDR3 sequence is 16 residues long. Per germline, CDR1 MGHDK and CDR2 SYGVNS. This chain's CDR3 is CASSGVGTGSFLSYTF. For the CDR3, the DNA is TGTGCCAGCAGTGGTGTAGGGACAGGGTCTTTTTTGAGCTACACCTTC.

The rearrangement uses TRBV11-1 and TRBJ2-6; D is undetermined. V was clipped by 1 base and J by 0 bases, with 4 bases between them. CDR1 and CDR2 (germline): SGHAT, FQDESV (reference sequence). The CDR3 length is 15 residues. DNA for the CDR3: TGTGCCAGCAGCTTAGGCTTCTCTGGGGCCAACGTCCTGACTTTC. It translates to CASSLGFSGANVLTF. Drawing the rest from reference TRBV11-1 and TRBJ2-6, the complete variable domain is EAEVAQSPRYKITEKSQAVAFWCDPISGHATLYWYRQILGQGPELLVQFQDESVVDDSQLPKDRFSAERLKGVDSTLKIQPAELGDSAMYLCASSLGFSGANVLTFGAGSRLTVL.